This TCR beta chain was found in a study of spatial heterogeneity in lung cancer. Described time point: sample taken at primary tumor resection. The donor population consisted of 72 patients with untreated, early-stage non-small cell lung cancer. Each CDR3 protein is one row after TCRdb ran MiXCR on the 5' RACE reads. The table lists 20,000 to 25,000 distinct CDR3 sequences, about 5% of them singletons, with 30% to 40% in the top ten. This clonotype was recorded many times. The CDR3 length is 13 residues. V gave up 6 bases and J gave up 5 bases, with 12 bases separating them. In germline, CDR1 is SGHTS, CDR2 YDEGEE.

The starting material was PBMCs, obtained at surgery. The receptor comes from a male donor with early-stage non-small cell lung cancer. The V gene is TRBV5-8, the J gene TRBJ1-5; D is undetermined. CDR3 DNA: TGTGCCAGCAAACAGTATTTCGATCAGCCCCAGCATTTT. As protein: CASKQYFDQPQHF. The full variable domain, completed using reference TRBV5-8 and TRBJ1-5, is EAGVTQSPTHLIKTRGQQATLRCSPISGHTSVYWYQQALGLGLQFLLWYDEGEERNRGNFPPRFSGRQFPNYSSELNVNALELEDSALYLCASKQYFDQPQHFGDGTRLSIL.